The 25 T cell receptor beta chains below all came from one sample that was sequenced in a study of blood T cell repertoires in COVID-19. The protocol was immunoSEQ multiplex PCR, while the TCRdb copy is restricted to in-frame clones and leaves out a portion. Of about 110,000 clones listed, about 79% were seen once; the top ten hold roughly 6.2%. The sample consisted of peripheral blood. These receptors were taken from a man at least 80 years old with COVID-19, enrolled during active disease.

The J gene is TRBJ2-4, the V gene TRBV5-1, with 8 bases fitting TRBD1. With 4 bases clipped from V and 0 bases from J, the junction kept 6 bases outside the gene matches. Germline-derived CDR1 and CDR2 are SGHRS and YFSETQ. CDR3 length equals 16 residues. CDR3 in DNA: TGCGCCAGCAGCGGAGGGACAGGTCTAGCCAAAAACATTCAGTACTTC. It codes for CASSGGTGLAKNIQYF.

This CDR3 is CASSLSTPGGSTDTQYF. CDR3 DNA: TGTGCCAGCAGTTTATCCACCCCGGGTGGGAGCACAGATACGCAGTATTTT. The gene calls are TRBV28 and TRBJ2-3; no definite D call. This CDR3 comprises 17 residues. The germline V gene encodes CDR1 MDHEN and CDR2 SYDVKM. The V gene lost 1 base and the J gene lost 0 bases, with 14 bases spanning the gap.

The genes are TRBV3-1 (or the pseudogene TRBV3-2) and TRBJ2-5; a possible D gene is TRBD2 (6 bases). CDR1 is LGHDT and CDR2 is YNNKEL in the germline V gene (reference sequence). Trimming left V 5 bases short and J 6 bases short, with 19 bases between. This CDR3 contains 15 residues. In DNA, the CDR3 is TGTGCCAGCAGCTCTCAATTCGCTAGCGTGAAGACCCAGTACTTC. Its protein is CASSSQFASVKTQYF.

The rearrangement joins TRBV10-3 to TRBJ1-3; D ambiguous. Per germline, CDR1 ENHRY and CDR2 SYGVKD. V dropped 8 bases and J dropped 4 bases, with 12 bases sitting between them. The CDR3 consists of 13 residues. The CDR3 here is CAIGRVGGNTIYF. CDR3 sequence (DNA): TGTGCCATCGGGAGGGTGGGAGGAAACACCATATATTTT.

This rearrangement joins TRBV5-1 to TRBJ2-7; 14 bases match TRBD2. CDR3 size: 16 residues. Germline values: CDR1 SGHRS, CDR2 YFSETQ. The junction had 4 bases not matched to a gene; V was cut back by 3 bases and J by 2 bases. CDR3 amino acids: CASSWGLAGEPYEQYF. The CDR3 DNA sequence: TGCGCCAGCAGCTGGGGACTAGCGGGAGAACCCTACGAGCAGTACTTC.

The V and J genes are TRBV2 and TRBJ2-1; D gene ambiguous. V was trimmed by 8 bases and J by 5 bases, leaving 13 bases between them. CDR3 size: 13 residues. Germline V gene lookup returns CDR1 SNHLY and CDR2 FYNNEI. The CDR3 spells CASLLIGHNEQFF. The CDR3 DNA reads TGTGCCAGCCTGCTAATTGGGCACAATGAGCAGTTCTTC. The full variable domain, with the rest looked up from reference TRBV2 and TRBJ2-1, is EPEVTQTPSHQVTQMGQEVILRCVPISNHLYFYWYRQILGQKVEFLVSFYNNEISEKSEIFDDQFSVERPDGSNFTLKIRSTKLEDSAMYFCASLLIGHNEQFFGPGTRLTVL.

This clone has only a few counts. V and J are TRBV4-2 and TRBJ1-2; 12 nucleotides match TRBD1. The CDR3 is 16 amino acids. CDR1 LGHNA and CDR2 YNFKEQ come from the germline V gene. Unmatched junction bases numbered 4, after V lost 1 base and J lost 4 bases. Here the CDR3 reads CASSQGGTGGTYGYTF. CDR3 nucleotides: TGTGCCAGCAGCCAAGGTGGGACAGGGGGCACCTATGGCTACACCTTC.

This clone has more than one count but fewer than ten. V usage is TRBV7-3 and J usage is TRBJ2-1; TRBD2 matches at 8 bases. The CDR3 runs 16 residues. The J segment lost 2 bases and the V segment lost 3 bases, leaving 6 bases of the junction unmatched. Germline lookup yields CDR1 SGHTA and CDR2 FQGTGA. For the CDR3, the DNA is TGTGCCAGCAGCTTCAGTCGGGGGGGAACCTACAATGAGCAGTTCTTC. Its translation: CASSFSRGGTYNEQFF.

The genes are TRBV18 and TRBJ1-2; 11 bases agree with TRBD1. V lost 3 bases and J lost 11; bases outside the gene matches: 5. Germline assignment: CDR1 KGHSH and CDR2 LQKENI. CDR3 length: 13 residues. CDR3 amino acids: CASSPDRGRRYTF. The CDR3 DNA reads TGTGCCAGCTCACCGGACAGGGGGCGAAGGTACACCTTC.

The CDR3 DNA reads as TGTGCCAGCAGCTTGGTGGGGGCCAACTATGGCTACACCTTC. Its translation is CASSLVGANYGYTF. This sequence joins TRBV5-4 and TRBJ1-2, with D possibly being TRBD1 (6 bases). V shed 0 bases and J shed 2 bases, with 8 bases lying between them. CDR1 is SGHNT, CDR2 YYREEE, per germline (reference sequence). There are 14 residues in the CDR3.

This chain links TRBV25-1 with TRBJ2-7; D gene ambiguous. Germline values: CDR1 MGHDK, CDR2 SYGVNS. V lost 3 bases, J lost 2 bases, and 14 bases lay in between. This CDR3 has 15 amino acids. The CDR3 DNA reads as TGTGCCAGCAGTGATTTCACAGTGCGAACCTACGAGCAGTACTTC. This sequence encodes CASSDFTVRTYEQYF.

This chain links TRBV12-3 or TRBV12-4 with TRBJ1-6; D gene uncertain. The CDR3 is 13 amino acids. Trimming left V 2 bases short and J 5 bases short, with 4 bases between. CDR3 nucleotides: TGTGCCAGCAGTTTATCGGATAATTCACCCCTCCACTTT. This gives the protein CASSLSDNSPLHF.

The V gene is TRBV15, the J gene TRBJ1-2, with TRBD1 as a possible D gene (5 bases). V was pared by 1 base and J by 8 bases, with 11 bases between. Germline loops: CDR1 LNHNV, CDR2 YYDKDF (reference sequence). The CDR3 consists of 13 residues. CDR3 region: CATSRAEGWGYTF. The CDR3 region has the DNA TGTGCCACCAGCAGAGCGGAGGGGTGGGGCTACACCTTC.

The V and J genes are TRBV6-5 and TRBJ2-1; maybe TRBD1 (6 bases). The CDR3 loop spans 14 amino acids. The germline V gene encodes CDR1 MNHEY and CDR2 SVGAGI. Trimming cost V 4 bases and J 10 bases, with 17 bases left between them. DNA for the CDR3: TGTGCCAGCAGTTTCACTCGAGGCAGGGGCGAGCAGTTCTTC. Amino acid sequence: CASSFTRGRGEQFF.

The V gene is TRBV19, the J gene TRBJ1-2; 8 positions agree with TRBD1. V shed 4 bases, J shed 8 bases, and the junction held 12 bases outside the gene matches. Looked up from germline, CDR1 is LNHDA and CDR2 is SQIVND (reference sequence). The CDR3 has 15 residues. The CDR3 DNA reads as TGTGCCAGTAGTACGTCTCGGGGACAGGTTGACGGCTACACCTTC. This encodes CASSTSRGQVDGYTF.

The chain joins TRBV15 to TRBJ2-1, with 8 bases aligning to TRBD2. This CDR3 comprises 17 residues. Trimming cost V 1 base and J 4 bases; bases outside gene matches: 9. Germline assignment: CDR1 LNHNV and CDR2 YYDKDF (reference sequence). The CDR3 loop reads CATSRVPAGDIYNEQFF. CDR3 sequence (DNA): TGTGCCACCAGCAGAGTGCCAGCGGGAGATATTTACAATGAGCAGTTCTTC.

This clone has only one observation. This chain uses TRBV21-1 with TRBJ2-2; TRBD1, as called in the table, went unchecked against the DNA. TRBV21-1 is reported as a pseudogene. There are 17 residues in the CDR3. The CDR3 nucleotides read TGTGCCAGCAGCGAAGACAGGGGGCTCGCGAACACCGGGGAGCTGTTTTTT. This translates into CASSEDRGLANTGELFF.

The rearrangement links TRBV9 to TRBJ2-1; TRBD1 matches at 7 bases. CDR1 is SGDLS, CDR2 YYNGEE, per germline. J lost 6 bases, V lost 2 bases, and 14 bases had no gene match. There are 17 residues in the CDR3. The CDR3 loop is CASSVRGDGQASNEQFF. The DNA for the CDR3 is TGTGCCAGCAGCGTCCGAGGGGACGGACAGGCGTCCAATGAGCAGTTCTTC. Full variable domain (remainder filled in from reference TRBV9 and TRBJ2-1): DSGVTQTPKHLITATGQRVTLRCSPRSGDLSVYWYQQSLDQGLQFLIQYYNGEERAKGNILERFSAQQFPDLHSELNLSSLELGDSALYFCASSVRGDGQASNEQFFGPGTRLTVL.

A single count supports this clone. The chain couples TRBV6-5 to TRBJ1-2, with 8 bases fitting TRBD1. After removal of 6 bases from V and 4 bases from J, the junction contained 10 bases not matched to a gene. Germline-derived CDR1 and CDR2 are MNHEY and SVGAGI. The CDR3 runs 15 residues. The CDR3 DNA reads TGTGCCAGCAGCCGAGACAGGGGAATAGGCTATGGCTACACCTTC. It codes for CASSRDRGIGYGYTF.

The rearrangement uses TRBV7-8 and TRBJ1-6; D remains unclear. The V and J ends lost 5 bases and 7 bases respectively, with 6 bases between them. The CDR3 consists of 12 residues. Germline V CDR1 and CDR2: SGHVS, FQNEAQ. In DNA form, the CDR3 reads TGTGCCAGCAGCATCCAAAATTCACCCCTCCACTTT. This codes for CASSIQNSPLHF.

The rearrangement uses TRBV4-3 and TRBJ2-1; D not resolved. Per germline, CDR1 LGHNA and CDR2 YSLEER. V lost 0 bases and J lost 3, with 6 bases in between. This CDR3 has 14 amino acids. DNA for the CDR3: TGCGCCAGCAGCCAAGAGCTAGGCTACAATGAGCAGTTCTTC. Translated: CASSQELGYNEQFF.

The V and J genes are TRBV9 and TRBJ1-2, with TRBD1 matching over 7 bases. CDR3 length equals 15 residues. In germline, CDR1 is SGDLS, CDR2 YYNGEE. V lost 0 bases to trimming and J lost 4 bases; unmatched junction nucleotides: 6. In nucleotides, the CDR3 is TGTGCCAGCAGCGTAGCTCCCCGGGACAGCTATGGCTACACCTTC. Amino acid sequence: CASSVAPRDSYGYTF.

This clone was detected only a few times. The gene calls are TRBV6-1 and TRBJ2-5, with D perhaps matching TRBD2 (6 bases). The CDR3 runs 17 residues. Germline assignment: CDR1 MNHNS and CDR2 SASEGT. Trimming removed 2 bases from V and 4 bases from J, with 20 bases in between. CDR3 bases: TGTGCCAGCAGTGAATATGTGGGGGGAGTAGCAGGAGAGACCCAGTACTTC. This encodes CASSEYVGGVAGETQYF.

The chain is built from TRBV5-1 and TRBJ1-2, with TRBD1 matching over 8 bases. The CDR3 consists of 15 residues. Trimming at V came to 3 bases and at J to 5 bases, leaving 9 bases not matched to a gene. The germline V gene encodes CDR1 SGHRS and CDR2 YFSETQ. CDR3 DNA sequence: TGCGCCAGCAGCTCAGGGGGCGGACACACTTATGGCTACACCTTC. This sequence encodes CASSSGGGHTYGYTF.

In this sample, this clone is medium-sized. The chain employs TRBV19 and TRBJ2-7; possibly TRBD1 for D (6 bases). This CDR3 region has 14 residues. Germline lookup yields CDR1 LNHDA and CDR2 SQIVND (reference sequence). V lost 1 base, J lost 7 bases, and 14 bases lay in between. In nucleotides, the CDR3 is TGTGCCAGTAGTATAGGTGGGACATCGTTGGAGCAGTACTTC. This sequence encodes CASSIGGTSLEQYF.